This T cell receptor (beta chain) was sequenced for a study of high-grade serous ovarian cancer treatment subgroups. Study-wide findings and caveats: TCR relatedness rose with neoantigen level and trended with mutation load. Only CDR3 was analyzed; CDR1 and CDR2 were not.

Sequenced by immunoSEQ multiplex PCR; TCRdb stores in-frame clones only, minus some. The repertoire holds 1,200 to 1,500 clones, with under 80% as singletons. As to this clone: Its antigen is as yet unknown.

Trimming cost V 2 bases and J 0 bases, with 8 bases left between them. In germline, CDR1 is SGHTA, CDR2 FQGTGA. This CDR3 contains 15 residues. Tumor samples were obtained before definitive surgery or chemotherapy. This receptor was taken from a human donor with high-grade serous ovarian cancer. The rearrangement links TRBV7-3 to TRBJ1-5; D uncertain. Sequencing was performed on tumor tissue. The CDR3 nucleotides are TGTGCCAGCAGCTTAGACTTTTATAGCAATCAGCCCCAGCATTTT. Its protein product is CASSLDFYSNQPQHF.